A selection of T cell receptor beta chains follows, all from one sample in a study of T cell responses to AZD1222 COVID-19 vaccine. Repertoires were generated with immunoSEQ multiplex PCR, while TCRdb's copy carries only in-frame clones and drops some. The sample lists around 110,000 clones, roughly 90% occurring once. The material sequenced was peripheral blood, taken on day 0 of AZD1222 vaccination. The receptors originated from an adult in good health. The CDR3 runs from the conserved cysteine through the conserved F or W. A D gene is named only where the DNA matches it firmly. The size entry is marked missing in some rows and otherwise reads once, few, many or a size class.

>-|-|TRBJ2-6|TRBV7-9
CASSLNVGLYSGANVLTF
TGTGCCAGCAGCTTAAACGTGGGGCTCTACTCTGGGGCCAACGTCCTGACTTTC
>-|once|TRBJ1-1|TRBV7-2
CASSLVATRAGNTEAFF
TGTGCCAGCAGCTTAGTAGCTACACGGGCGGGGAACACTGAAGCTTTCTTT
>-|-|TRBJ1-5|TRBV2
CASSGVLGPNQPQHF
TGTGCCAGCAGTGGGGTCCTCGGGCCCAATCAGCCCCAGCATTTT
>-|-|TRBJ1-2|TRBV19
CASTPRQANYGYTF
TGTGCCAGTACCCCAAGACAGGCTAACTATGGCTACACCTTC
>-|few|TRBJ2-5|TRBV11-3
CASSLDAPETQYF
TGTGCCAGCAGCTTAGATGCCCCAGAGACCCAGTACTTC
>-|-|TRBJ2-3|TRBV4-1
CASSQDRGANTQYF
TGCGCCAGCAGCCAAGACCGGGGGGCGAATACGCAGTATTTT
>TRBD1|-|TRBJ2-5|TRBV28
CASSSQGASETQYF
TGTGCCAGCAGTTCCCAGGGGGCGTCGGAGACCCAGTACTTC
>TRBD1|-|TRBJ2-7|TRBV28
CASSYSAPGQAYEQYF
TGTGCCAGCAGTTACTCCGCGCCGGGACAGGCCTACGAGCAGTACTTC
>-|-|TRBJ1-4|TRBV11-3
CASSLGSTGRANEKLFF
TGTGCCAGCAGCTTAGGATCTACAGGGCGCGCCAATGAAAAACTGTTTTTT
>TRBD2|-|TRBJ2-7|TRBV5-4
CASSLGLAETYEQYF
TGTGCCAGCAGCTTAGGCCTAGCGGAGACTTACGAGCAGTACTTC
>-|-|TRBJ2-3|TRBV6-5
CASSYQGTPDTQYF
TGTGCCAGCAGTTATCAGGGGACCCCAGATACGCAGTATTTT
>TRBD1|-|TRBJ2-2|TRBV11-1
CASSLDRGDSGELFF
TGTGCCAGCAGCTTAGACAGGGGAGATTCCGGGGAGCTGTTTTTT
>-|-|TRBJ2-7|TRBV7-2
CASSPQGQLDEQYF
TGTGCCAGCAGCCCCCAGGGGCAGTTGGATGAGCAGTACTTC
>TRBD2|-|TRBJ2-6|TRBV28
CAAQGVGYSGSSGANVLTF
TGTGCCGCTCAAGGTGTTGGTTACAGCGGGAGCTCTGGGGCCAACGTCCTGACTTTC
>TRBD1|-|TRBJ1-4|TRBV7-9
CASSFWSGGEGEKLFF
TGTGCCAGCAGCTTTTGGTCAGGGGGCGAGGGTGAAAAACTGTTTTTT
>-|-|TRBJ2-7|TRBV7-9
CASSDQERRLEQYF
TGTGCCAGCAGCGACCAGGAACGCCGCTTGGAGCAGTACTTC
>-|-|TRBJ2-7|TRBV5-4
CASSLYQGYEQYF
TGTGCCAGCAGCTTGTACCAGGGATACGAGCAGTACTTC
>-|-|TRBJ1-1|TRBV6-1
CASSDVRDTEAFF
TGTGCCAGCAGTGACGTAAGAGACACTGAAGCTTTCTTT
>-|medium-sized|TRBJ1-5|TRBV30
CAWSVWTDLQPQHF
TGTGCCTGGAGTGTCTGGACAGATCTTCAGCCCCAGCATTTT
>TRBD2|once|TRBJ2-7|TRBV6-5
CASSFTWGRVNEQYF
TGTGCCAGCAGTTTCACCTGGGGGAGGGTGAACGAGCAGTACTTC
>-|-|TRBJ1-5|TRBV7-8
CASSSQGHQPQHF
TGTGCCAGCAGCTCACAGGGTCATCAGCCCCAGCATTTT
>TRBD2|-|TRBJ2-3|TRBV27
CASSLKVPSGRAGDTQYF
TGTGCCAGCAGTCTAAAGGTGCCTAGCGGGAGGGCGGGAGATACGCAGTATTTT
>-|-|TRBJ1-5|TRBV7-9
CASSLGPDQPQHF
TGTGCCAGCAGCCTAGGTCCCGATCAGCCCCAGCATTTT
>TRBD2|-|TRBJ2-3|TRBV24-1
CATSAERERDTQYF
TGTGCCACCAGTGCAGAGCGGGAGAGGGATACGCAGTATTTT
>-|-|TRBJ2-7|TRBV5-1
CASSLASGFSSYEQYF
TGCGCCAGCAGCTTGGCCTCGGGATTCAGCTCCTACGAGCAGTACTTC
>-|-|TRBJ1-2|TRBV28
CASSLFGKGGYTF
TGTGCCAGCAGTTTGTTTGGGAAGGGAGGCTACACCTTC
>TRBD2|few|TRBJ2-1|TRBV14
CASSQDWTSGRSSYNEQFF
TGTGCCAGCAGCCAAGATTGGACTAGCGGTAGAAGCTCCTACAATGAGCAGTTCTTC
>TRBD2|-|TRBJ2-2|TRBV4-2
CASSQSLADTGELFF
TGTGCCAGCAGCCAATCACTAGCGGACACCGGGGAGCTGTTTTTT
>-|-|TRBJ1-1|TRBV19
CASTPGGLNRNTEAFF
TGTGCCAGCACTCCTGGGGGGCTGAATCGGAACACTGAAGCTTTCTTT
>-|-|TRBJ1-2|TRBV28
CASSLLGGQAYGYTF
TGTGCCAGCAGTTTACTAGGGGGGCAGGCCTATGGCTACACCTTC
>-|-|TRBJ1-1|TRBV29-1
CSVVTTKSNTEAFF
TGCAGCGTTGTGACAACAAAATCGAACACTGAAGCTTTCTTT
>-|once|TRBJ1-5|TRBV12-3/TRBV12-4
CASNWGGNQPQHF
TGTGCCAGCAATTGGGGGGGCAATCAGCCCCAGCATTTT
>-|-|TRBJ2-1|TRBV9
CASSVGKGQQFF
TGTGCCAGCAGCGTAGGGAAAGGACAGCAGTTCTTC
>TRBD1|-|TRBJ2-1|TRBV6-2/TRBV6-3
CASSYGQGKGEQFF
TGTGCCAGCAGTTACGGACAGGGGAAAGGTGAGCAGTTCTTC
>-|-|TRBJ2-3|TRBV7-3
CASSSPEGISTDTQYF
TGTGCCAGCAGCTCACCTGAGGGTATCAGCACAGATACGCAGTATTTT
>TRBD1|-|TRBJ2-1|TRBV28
CASSLLGQNFNEQFF
TGTGCCAGCAGTCTCCTGGGACAGAATTTCAATGAGCAGTTCTTC
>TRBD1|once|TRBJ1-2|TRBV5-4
CASSLGRGQGASNYGYTF
TGTGCCAGCAGCTTGGGACGGGGCCAGGGGGCATCTAACTATGGCTACACCTTC
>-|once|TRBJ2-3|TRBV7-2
CASSSNSFLADTQYF
TGTGCCAGCAGCTCTAACTCGTTCTTAGCAGATACGCAGTATTTT
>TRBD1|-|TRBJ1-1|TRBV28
CASSPQGAFTEAFF
TGTGCCAGCAGCCCTCAGGGGGCGTTTACTGAAGCTTTCTTT
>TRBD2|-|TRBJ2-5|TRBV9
CASSVGATSGTETQYF
TGTGCCAGCAGCGTAGGGGCGACTAGCGGGACGGAGACCCAGTACTTC
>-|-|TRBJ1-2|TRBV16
CASSQSNQGSRGYTF
TGTGCCAGCAGCCAATCTAACCAGGGAAGCCGTGGCTACACCTTC
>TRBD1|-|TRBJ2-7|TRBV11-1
CASSLGQGNSYEQYF
TGTGCCAGCAGCTTAGGACAGGGTAATTCGTACGAGCAGTACTTC
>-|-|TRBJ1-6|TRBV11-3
CASSLEQGIVGRQYNSPLHF
TGTGCCAGCAGCTTAGAGCAGGGCATTGTCGGCAGACAATATAATTCACCCCTCCACTTT